Each of the 3 T cell receptor beta chains below was sequenced from the same sample in a study of blood T cell repertoires in COVID-19. The assay was immunoSEQ multiplex PCR, and TCRdb's table has in-frame clones only and misses some. This table holds under 200,000 clones, roughly 80% found once. The sample consisted of peripheral blood. The receptors here all came from a woman of 80 years or more with COVID-19, enrolled during active disease.

The rearrangement links TRBV27 to TRBJ2-1, with TRBD2 matching 11 bases. The CDR3 is 18 amino acids. V dropped 5 bases and J dropped 4; count of bases not matched to a gene: 13. Germline V lookup: CDR1 MNHEY, CDR2 SMNVEV (reference sequence). The CDR3 DNA follows: TGTGCCAGCAGTCCCAAACACCCCGGACTAGCGGGTTACAATGAGCAGTTCTTC. Protein product: CASSPKHPGLAGYNEQFF.

This rearrangement joins TRBV5-1 to TRBJ1-2; D is ambiguous. Germline CDR1 is SGHRS and CDR2 is YFSETQ. Trimming pared 0 bases from V and 7 bases from J, leaving 10 bases between. The CDR3 consists of 13 residues. The CDR3 DNA is TGCGCCAGCAGCTTGGTCGGTCTCTCTGGCTACACCTTC. Its translation is CASSLVGLSGYTF.

This chain links TRBV29-1 with TRBJ1-5, with D perhaps TRBD1 (5 bases). Germline-derived CDR1 and CDR2 are SQVTM and ANQGSEA. The CDR3 contains 13 residues. V was pared by 6 bases and J by 9 bases, with 18 bases between. CDR3 nucleotide sequence: TGCAGCGTGGCTACAGATACCGGGGGGCCCCAGCATTTT. The encoded protein is CSVATDTGGPQHF.